The sequence of this T cell receptor (beta chain) was determined in a study of blood T cell repertoires in COVID-19. This clone was seen many times. Assay: immunoSEQ multiplex PCR; the TCRdb copy retains only in-frame clones and omits some. In the table there are 200,000 to 300,000 clones, roughly 80% of which are singletons. The CDR3 runs to 13 residues. V lost 7 bases, J lost 7 bases, and 14 bases lay in between. Germline V gives CDR1 LNHDA, CDR2 SQIVND (reference sequence). The J gene is TRBJ1-5, the V gene TRBV19; D might be TRBD1 (6 bases). The sample consisted of peripheral blood. This receptor was obtained from a woman older than 75 with COVID-19, enrolled during active disease. This CDR3 is CASTQGSRQPQHF. DNA for the CDR3: TGTGCCAGTACCCAGGGGAGTCGCCAGCCCCAGCATTTT.